The rows below give T cell receptor beta chains drawn from one sample of a study of T-cell memory formation after mild COVID-19. MiXCR was run by TCRdb on the 5' RACE reads, yielding one entry per CDR3 protein. Of fewer than 450,000 distinct CDR3 sequences listed, around 24% are singletons. Sequenced sample: PBMCs or a T cell subset sorted from them (not recorded which). The receptors stem from an adult woman who had mild COVID-19 (a few samples of this study predate the infection). Cell type and time point are not known. Both conserved end residues are part of each CDR3. Each record gives: V gene, clone size, J gene, D gene, CDR3 protein, CDR3 DNA. The D gene is left open where the match is weak. The size entry is marked missing in some rows and otherwise reads once, few, many or a size class.

V gene: TRBV6-2/TRBV6-3
clone size: .
J gene: TRBJ2-7
D gene: .
CDR3 protein: CASSWTGYSYEQYF
CDR3 DNA: TGTGCCAGCAGTTGGACGGGGTACTCCTACGAGCAGTACTTC

V gene: TRBV7-9
clone size: .
J gene: TRBJ2-3
D gene: .
CDR3 protein: CASSLTSVVVTDTQYF
CDR3 DNA: TGTGCCAGCAGCTTAACGTCTGTGGTAGTTACAGATACGCAGTATTTT

V gene: TRBV4-1
clone size: few
J gene: TRBJ2-7
D gene: TRBD1
CDR3 protein: CASSHGLGTGSYEQYF
CDR3 DNA: TGCGCCAGCAGCCACGGACTCGGGACAGGCTCCTACGAGCAGTACTTC

V gene: TRBV29-1
clone size: .
J gene: TRBJ2-3
D gene: .
CDR3 protein: CSVDGAATDTQYF
CDR3 DNA: TGCAGCGTTGATGGGGCGGCCACAGATACGCAGTATTTT

V gene: TRBV18
clone size: few
J gene: TRBJ1-5
D gene: .
CDR3 protein: CASSLVTGGDQPQHF
CDR3 DNA: TGTGCCAGCTCACTGGTAACCGGGGGCGATCAGCCCCAGCATTTT

V gene: TRBV13
clone size: .
J gene: TRBJ1-2
D gene: TRBD1
CDR3 protein: CASSGTGLITRYGYTF
CDR3 DNA: TGTGCCAGCAGCGGGACAGGGCTAATTACTCGCTATGGCTACACCTTC

V gene: TRBV12-3/TRBV12-4
clone size: .
J gene: TRBJ1-3
D gene: .
CDR3 protein: CASSPYRDSGNTIYF
CDR3 DNA: TGTGCCAGCAGCCCCTACAGGGACTCTGGAAACACCATATATTTT

V gene: TRBV11-2
clone size: .
J gene: TRBJ2-2
D gene: TRBD2
CDR3 protein: CASSLEGGAGGELFF
CDR3 DNA: TGTGCCAGCAGCTTGGAGGGAGGGGCCGGCGGGGAGCTGTTTTTT

V gene: TRBV5-1
clone size: .
J gene: TRBJ2-1
D gene: TRBD2
CDR3 protein: CASSLGLAGTNEQFF
CDR3 DNA: TGCGCCAGCAGCTTGGGACTAGCGGGCACAAATGAGCAGTTCTTC

V gene: TRBV5-5
clone size: few
J gene: TRBJ2-1
D gene: .
CDR3 protein: CASSLSAGTYNEQFF
CDR3 DNA: TGTGCCAGCAGCTTGAGTGCGGGTACCTACAATGAGCAGTTCTTC

V gene: TRBV15
clone size: .
J gene: TRBJ2-5
D gene: .
CDR3 protein: CATSIGRETQYF
CDR3 DNA: TGTGCCACCAGCATAGGGAGAGAGACCCAGTACTTC

V gene: TRBV12-3/TRBV12-4
clone size: few
J gene: TRBJ1-1
D gene: .
CDR3 protein: CASSYTGIEAFF
CDR3 DNA: TGTGCCAGCAGTTACACAGGGATTGAAGCTTTCTTT

V gene: TRBV7-2
clone size: .
J gene: TRBJ1-1
D gene: TRBD1
CDR3 protein: CASSTTGGNTEAFF
CDR3 DNA: TGTGCCAGCAGCACCACAGGGGGCAACACTGAAGCTTTCTTT

V gene: TRBV2
clone size: .
J gene: TRBJ2-2
D gene: .
CDR3 protein: CASRTGVNTGELFF
CDR3 DNA: TGTGCCAGCAGAACCGGGGTCAACACCGGGGAGCTGTTTTTT

V gene: TRBV29-1
clone size: few
J gene: TRBJ2-7
D gene: .
CDR3 protein: CSVEPLTDYEQYF
CDR3 DNA: TGCAGCGTTGAACCGCTCACCGACTACGAGCAGTACTTC

V gene: TRBV24-1
clone size: few
J gene: TRBJ2-3
D gene: TRBD2
CDR3 protein: CATSDTVTSGIRADTQYF
CDR3 DNA: TGTGCCACCAGTGATACCGTGACTAGCGGGATTCGCGCAGATACGCAGTATTTT

V gene: TRBV19
clone size: .
J gene: TRBJ2-1
D gene: .
CDR3 protein: CASSIALPGYSEQFF
CDR3 DNA: TGTGCCAGTAGTATAGCCCTGCCAGGGTATAGTGAGCAGTTCTTC

V gene: TRBV5-1
clone size: .
J gene: TRBJ2-3
D gene: .
CDR3 protein: CASSLADTSTDTQYF
CDR3 DNA: TGCGCCAGCAGCTTGGCCGACACTAGCACAGATACGCAGTATTTT

V gene: TRBV20-1
clone size: .
J gene: TRBJ1-5
D gene: .
CDR3 protein: CSASPRYSNQPQHF
CDR3 DNA: TGCAGTGCTAGTCCCAGATATAGCAATCAGCCCCAGCATTTT

V gene: TRBV12-3/TRBV12-4
clone size: .
J gene: TRBJ2-5
D gene: .
CDR3 protein: CASSLQGGRPQYF
CDR3 DNA: TGTGCCAGCAGTTTACAGGGGGGACGACCCCAGTACTTC

V gene: TRBV7-6
clone size: few
J gene: TRBJ2-2
D gene: .
CDR3 protein: CASSLVWGGQLNTGELFF
CDR3 DNA: TGTGCCAGCAGCTTAGTCTGGGGGGGCCAGCTGAACACCGGGGAGCTGTTTTTT

V gene: TRBV9
clone size: few
J gene: TRBJ2-2
D gene: .
CDR3 protein: CASQGPHEANTGELFF
CDR3 DNA: TGTGCCAGCCAGGGCCCCCACGAGGCGAACACCGGGGAGCTGTTTTTT

V gene: TRBV13
clone size: .
J gene: TRBJ1-2
D gene: TRBD1
CDR3 protein: CASSLSGTGDGYTF
CDR3 DNA: TGTGCCAGCAGCTTATCTGGGACAGGGGATGGCTACACCTTC

V gene: TRBV12-3/TRBV12-4
clone size: .
J gene: TRBJ1-2
D gene: .
CDR3 protein: CASGTEGSLYGYTF
CDR3 DNA: TGTGCCAGCGGAACTGAAGGGTCGCTCTATGGCTACACCTTC

V gene: TRBV7-2
clone size: few
J gene: TRBJ2-7
D gene: TRBD2
CDR3 protein: CASSLGGGRAGEQYF
CDR3 DNA: TGTGCCAGCAGCTTGGGAGGCGGGAGGGCAGGCGAGCAGTACTTC

V gene: TRBV7-9
clone size: few
J gene: TRBJ2-3
D gene: TRBD2
CDR3 protein: CASTPGLAGDTQYF
CDR3 DNA: TGTGCCAGCACCCCGGGACTAGCGGGCGATACGCAGTATTTT

V gene: TRBV20-1
clone size: few
J gene: TRBJ2-7
D gene: .
CDR3 protein: CSASSQTRETYEQYF
CDR3 DNA: TGCAGTGCTAGCTCACAGACCAGGGAAACCTACGAGCAGTACTTC

V gene: TRBV3-1
clone size: .
J gene: TRBJ2-2
D gene: .
CDR3 protein: CASTRRGTGELFF
CDR3 DNA: TGTGCCAGCACCAGAAGAGGTACCGGGGAGCTGTTTTTT

V gene: TRBV24-1
clone size: once
J gene: TRBJ2-3
D gene: .
CDR3 protein: CATSDLFPAGTDTQYF
CDR3 DNA: TGTGCCACCAGTGATTTGTTCCCTGCCGGCACAGATACGCAGTATTTT

V gene: TRBV5-1
clone size: .
J gene: TRBJ1-3
D gene: TRBD1
CDR3 protein: CASSPGQGTSGNTIYF
CDR3 DNA: TGCGCCAGCAGCCCGGGACAGGGGACCTCTGGAAACACCATATATTTT

V gene: TRBV7-8
clone size: .
J gene: TRBJ2-3
D gene: .
CDR3 protein: CASRMGGTDTQYF
CDR3 DNA: TGTGCCAGCAGAATGGGGGGCACAGATACGCAGTATTTT

V gene: TRBV18
clone size: few
J gene: TRBJ1-2
D gene: .
CDR3 protein: CASSPPEEIYGYTF
CDR3 DNA: TGTGCCAGCTCACCACCTGAGGAGATCTATGGCTACACCTTC

V gene: TRBV20-1
clone size: few
J gene: TRBJ2-7
D gene: TRBD2
CDR3 protein: CSALGLAGGERSYEQYF
CDR3 DNA: TGCAGTGCTTTAGGTCTAGCGGGAGGGGAGCGCTCCTACGAGCAGTACTTC

V gene: TRBV12-3/TRBV12-4
clone size: few
J gene: TRBJ2-7
D gene: TRBD1
CDR3 protein: CASSPTGGPPNEQYF
CDR3 DNA: TGTGCCAGCAGTCCGACAGGGGGTCCTCCTAACGAGCAGTACTTC

V gene: TRBV7-9
clone size: .
J gene: TRBJ1-1
D gene: .
CDR3 protein: CASSLGLPQEAFF
CDR3 DNA: TGTGCCAGCAGCTTAGGGCTCCCTCAAGAAGCTTTCTTT

V gene: TRBV6-5
clone size: few
J gene: TRBJ2-5
D gene: .
CDR3 protein: CASSMGRGLQTQYF
CDR3 DNA: TGTGCCAGCAGTATGGGACGCGGGCTGCAGACCCAGTACTTC

V gene: TRBV3-1
clone size: few
J gene: TRBJ2-2
D gene: .
CDR3 protein: CASSQVVATRKNTGELFF
CDR3 DNA: TGTGCCAGCAGCCAAGTGGTGGCCACAAGGAAGAACACCGGGGAGCTGTTTTTT